Sequencing of this T cell receptor (beta chain) was carried out in a study of CD4 and CD8 cells across lung adenocarcinoma regions. CDR1 is SGHTA and CDR2 is FQGNSA in the germline V gene. The CDR3 runs 12 residues. With 5 bases removed from V and 5 bases from J, the gap between germline ends came to 8 bases. MiXCR, run by TCRdb on the PCR reads, gives a single entry per CDR3 protein. Found here are 9,000 to 13,000 distinct CDR3 sequences, around half of them singletons; the top ten hold about 20%. Samples came from patients with localized non-small cell lung adenocarcinoma. What was sequenced was CD4+ T cells from the center of a lung tumor. The chain employs TRBV7-2 and TRBJ2-3; D not resolved. This sequence originates from a male donor with lung adenocarcinoma. The CD4 and CD8 labels of this study may be unreliable. The DNA of the CDR3 is TGTGCCAGCAGCCCCCAGCTAGATACGCAGTATTTT. This translates into CASSPQLDTQYF.